These 2 T cell receptor beta chains share one sample of origin, sequenced in a study of blood T cell repertoires in COVID-19 (dated by TCRdb to between 2020 and 2021). Library generation was performed with the immunoSEQ multiplex PCR assay. Not all clones reach the TCRdb copy of this immuneACCESS table, which keeps in-frame sequences only. Checked studies attribute under half of the gap to unresolved V genes and leave the rest unexplained. The sample table holds about 190,000 clones, of which around 90% were seen once. The ten largest make up approximately 0.64% of the sample. The specimen was peripheral blood. The receptors here all came from a man aged 50-60 years with acute or convalescent COVID-19.

The chain recombines TRBV29-1 with TRBJ2-1, with D possibly matching TRBD2 (5 bases). V was clipped by 4 bases and J by 4 bases, with 5 bases between them. Germline CDR1 is SQVTM and CDR2 is ANQGSEA. This CDR3 is 11 amino acids long. The CDR3 DNA follows: TGCAGCGTTGCGGGGTACAATGAGCAGTTCTTC. Translating gives CSVAGYNEQFF.

In its sample, this clone was seen a few times. This chain joins TRBV5-6 and TRBJ2-5; the match to TRBD2 covers 8 bases. Germline V CDR1 and CDR2: SGHDT, YYEEEE. The V gene end was trimmed by 2 bases and the J gene end by 4 bases; junction bases not matched to a gene: 7. This CDR3 comprises 15 residues. The CDR3 loop reads CASSLGGLASETQYF. CDR3 in DNA: TGTGCCAGCAGCTTAGGTGGACTAGCATCAGAGACCCAGTACTTC.